Below, 17 T cell receptor beta chains from the same sample are listed, as sequenced in a study of blood T cell repertoires in COVID-19. Sequencing used immunoSEQ multiplex PCR; TCRdb keeps in-frame clones, though not all of them. The sample has some 200,000 clones, roughly 81% seen once. The sample consisted of peripheral blood. These receptor sequences come from a woman between 45 and 60 years old with active or convalescent COVID-19.

The rearrangement links TRBV5-8 to TRBJ2-2; D call uncertain. The CDR3 runs 15 residues. Trimming took off 0 bases at V and 4 bases at J, with 10 bases between the two ends. Germline CDR1 is SGHTS and CDR2 is YDEGEE. This CDR3 reads CASSLGHRATGELFF. As DNA, the CDR3 is TGTGCCAGCAGCTTGGGCCACCGAGCCACCGGGGAGCTGTTTTTT.

The chain is built from TRBV11-2 and TRBJ2-2, with D maybe TRBD1 (5 bases). The germline CDR1 and CDR2 sequences are SGHAT and FQNNGV. This CDR3 is built from 16 residues. V gave up 4 bases and J gave up 2 bases, with 14 bases separating them. The CDR3 coding sequence is TGTGCCAGCAGCTCGACAGTTACTCTCAACACCGGGGAGCTGTTTTTT. This translates into CASSSTVTLNTGELFF.

The rearrangement links TRBV4-1 to TRBJ1-6; D ambiguous. Germline V gene sequence: CDR1 MGHRA, CDR2 YSYEKL. CDR3 length: 15 residues. V was shortened by 2 bases and J by 7 bases, with 12 bases between the two germline ends. The CDR3 region has the DNA TGCGCCAGCAGCCAACTGAGTGAGGCAAATTCACCCCTCCACTTT. This sequence encodes CASSQLSEANSPLHF.

The V and J genes are TRBV15 and TRBJ2-5; 7 nucleotides align to TRBD1. This CDR3 comprises 16 residues. Germline V CDR1 and CDR2: LNHNV, YYDKDF (reference sequence). The ends lost 0 bases at V and 0 bases at J; junction bases unmatched: 4. DNA of the CDR3: TGTGCCACCAGCAGAGATAAGGGGGCGCACCAAGAGACCCAGTACTTC. It yields the protein CATSRDKGAHQETQYF. Filled out from reference TRBV15 and TRBJ2-5, the complete variable domain reads DAMVIQNPRYQVTQFGKPVTLSCSQTLNHNVMYWYQQKSSQAPKLLFHYYDKDFNNEADTPDNFQSRRPNTSFCFLDIRSPGLGDTAMYLCATSRDKGAHQETQYFGPGTRLLVL.

This chain connects TRBV6-1 to TRBJ1-3; TRBD1 matches 7 bases. Germline V gene sequence: CDR1 MNHNS, CDR2 SASEGT. J gave up 1 base and V 2 bases, and 2 bases lay outside the gene matches. This CDR3 is 15 amino acids long. CDR3 nucleotides: TGTGCCAGCAGTGAAACAGGGGCTTCTGGAAACACCATATATTTT. It is translated as CASSETGASGNTIYF.

The rearrangement links TRBV7-9 to TRBJ2-7; the D is unclear. CDR3 length: 11 amino acids. Germline-derived CDR1 and CDR2 are SEHNR and FQNEAQ (reference sequence). V lost 7 bases and J lost 5, with 9 bases in between. The CDR3 protein is CASTSQDEQYF. The CDR3 nucleotides read TGTGCCAGCACTAGTCAGGACGAGCAGTACTTC.

This chain connects TRBV28 to TRBJ1-6, with D possibly TRBD1 on 5 matching bases. The V end was cut by 7 bases, the J end by 1 base, with 11 bases between. CDR1 and CDR2 (germline): MDHEN, SYDVKM. The CDR3 covers 15 residues. CDR3 protein: CASTGGGSYNSPLHF. The CDR3 nucleotides read TGTGCCAGCACCGGGGGAGGGTCCTATAATTCACCCCTCCACTTT. The full variable domain, with the rest looked up from reference TRBV28 and TRBJ1-6, is DVKVTQSSRYLVKRTGEKVFLECVQDMDHENMFWYRQDPGLGLRLIYFSYDVKMKEKGDIPEGYSVSREKKERFSLILESASTNQTSMYLCASTGGGSYNSPLHFGNGTRLTVT.

The rearrangement links TRBV28 to TRBJ1-4; D possibly corresponds to TRBD1 (6 bases). The CDR3 covers 14 residues. Germline-derived CDR1 and CDR2 are MDHEN and SYDVKM. V dropped 2 bases and J dropped 5 bases, with 9 bases sitting between them. CDR3 protein: CASSLEGGNEKLFF. The CDR3 DNA reads as TGTGCCAGCAGTTTAGAAGGGGGAAATGAAAAACTGTTTTTT.

The chain links TRBV7-9 to TRBJ2-2; D unresolved. Germline assignment: CDR1 SEHNR and CDR2 FQNEAQ (reference sequence). The CDR3 covers 13 residues. V was clipped by 5 bases and J by 1 base, with 5 bases between them. This CDR3 is CASSDMNTGELFF. The CDR3 DNA follows: TGTGCCAGCAGCGACATGAACACCGGGGAGCTGTTTTTT.

The gene calls are TRBV6-5 and TRBJ1-2, with 8 bases fitting TRBD1. The CDR3 totals 15 residues. The germline gives CDR1 MNHEY, CDR2 SVGAGI. V dropped 5 bases and J dropped 4; count of bases not matched to a gene: 9. The CDR3 protein is CASSPGTGLFYGYTF. The DNA of the CDR3 is TGTGCCAGCAGTCCCGGGACAGGCCTATTCTATGGCTACACCTTC.

The V call is TRBV28, the J call TRBJ1-4; 7 bases match TRBD1. Germline V gives CDR1 MDHEN, CDR2 SYDVKM. Losses at the gene ends were 3 bases for V and 6 bases for J; bases not matched to a gene: 4. The CDR3 loop spans 14 amino acids. As DNA, the CDR3 is TGTGCCAGCAGTTTCTCCAGGGGGGATGAAAAACTGTTTTTT. It is translated as CASSFSRGDEKLFF.

This clone was observed a handful of times. The chain joins TRBV2 to TRBJ2-1, with 7 bases lining up with TRBD1. Germline values: CDR1 SNHLY, CDR2 FYNNEI. The CDR3 extends over 16 amino acids. The V gene end was trimmed by 1 base and the J gene end by 2 bases; junction bases not matched to a gene: 5. In DNA, the CDR3 is TGTGCCAGCAGTGAAGAACGAGGGGGCCCCTACAATGAGCAGTTCTTC. Residues: CASSEERGGPYNEQFF.

The chain links TRBV2 to TRBJ1-1; unclear D gene. The length of the CDR3 is 14 residues. Trimming took 0 bases from V and 4 from J, leaving 9 bases between them. Germline V CDR1 and CDR2: SNHLY, FYNNEI. The CDR3 DNA is TGTGCCAGCAGTGAAGCCGAGCGGGTCACTGAAGCTTTCTTT. Its translation is CASSEAERVTEAFF.

This clone showed up just a few times. This rearrangement joins TRBV6-1 to TRBJ2-7; 7 nucleotides line up with TRBD1. This CDR3 has 14 residues. From germline, CDR1 is MNHNS and CDR2 SASEGT. The ends lost 1 base at V and 5 bases at J; junction bases unmatched: 5. CDR3 protein: CASSEGTGGDEQYF. The CDR3 DNA is TGTGCCAGCAGTGAAGGGACAGGCGGCGACGAGCAGTACTTC.

The chain is built from TRBV7-6 and TRBJ1-2; 10 nucleotides line up with TRBD1. CDR1 SGHVS and CDR2 FNYEAQ come from the germline V gene. J gave up 7 bases and V 0 bases, and 8 bases lay outside the gene matches. This CDR3 has 16 residues. This CDR3 is CASSLAIGQGEAGYTF. For the CDR3, the DNA is TGTGCCAGCAGCTTAGCGATAGGACAGGGGGAGGCTGGCTACACCTTC.

V and J are TRBV30 and TRBJ1-6; 9 bases map to TRBD1. Trimming cost V 0 bases and J 10 bases; bases outside gene matches: 7. CDR1 and CDR2 (germline): GTSNPN, SVGIG (reference sequence). This CDR3 contains 15 residues. The CDR3 region is CAWSVLGQGPSPLHF. The CDR3 DNA follows: TGTGCCTGGAGTGTACTCGGACAGGGGCCATCACCCCTCCACTTT.

The chain recombines TRBV4-2 with TRBJ1-1; no definite D call. Germline V gene sequence: CDR1 LGHNA, CDR2 YNFKEQ. V was pared by 1 base and J by 5 bases, with 8 bases between. The CDR3 has 13 residues. In DNA, the CDR3 is TGTGCCAGCAGCCAAGTTGCGGGAACTGAAGCTTTCTTT. Its translation is CASSQVAGTEAFF.